This TCR beta chain stems from a study of vaccination and CD4 T cells after COVID-19. Whole-study results and caveats: It was found that, in convalescent patients, 304 of 307 vaccine-specific clones were spike mono-reactive.

Note on this clonotype: The target antigen is unknown.

Documented treatment: roughly nine-day PBMC culture with coronavirus spike peptide pools or control peptides (ViraFEST assay). ViraFEST expanded antigen-specific T cells with peptide pools, then sequenced TCRs. The PCR-positive dates, March through December 2020, came before the US Alpha, Beta and Delta variants. The Oncomine TCR Beta short-read assay was applied to DNA of cultured CD4+ T cells. Genomic DNA was drawn out of CD4+ T cells grown in culture. TCRdb re-analysed the PCR reads in MiXCR, keeping a single row per CDR3 protein. The repertoire holds some 11,000 distinct CDR3 sequences, with around 78% as singletons. Sample: CD4+ T cells from blood, cultured in vitro. The sequence was obtained from a human donor who had recovered from COVID-19.

CDR3 loop: CASRAIAGAGEQFF. As DNA, the CDR3 is TGTGCCAGCAGGGCGATAGCGGGAGCAGGTGAGCAGTTCTTC. V is TRBV27 and J is TRBJ2-1; 9 bases are shared with TRBD2. J gave up 9 bases and V 6 bases, and 9 bases lay outside the gene matches. Germline V lookup: CDR1 MNHEY, CDR2 SMNVEV (reference sequence). This CDR3 contains 14 residues.